One T cell receptor beta chain is described in this entry. The method was immunoSEQ multiplex PCR; TCRdb's version includes in-frame clones alone and lacks a portion of them. The sample records about 100,000 clones, about 90% being singletons. This sample is drawn from a study of control samples from healthy donors and cancer patients. This CDR3 comprises 14 residues. Germline values: CDR1 SGHVS, CDR2 FQNEAQ. Trimming shortened V by 5 bases and J by 4 bases, and 11 bases separated the two germline ends. The rearrangement links TRBV7-8 to TRBJ1-4; D unresolved. The source material was blood. This sequence originates from a woman aged 45-65 years in good health. The CDR3 nucleotides are TGTGCCAGCAGCCGTACATTATTTAATGAAAAACTGTTTTTT. Translation gives CASSRTLFNEKLFF.